Each of the 23 T cell receptor beta chains below was sequenced from the same sample in a study of spatial heterogeneity in lung cancer. TCRdb re-called the 5' RACE reads with MiXCR, one entry per CDR3 protein. The sample carries tens of thousands of distinct CDR3 sequences, roughly 5.5% recorded once. The time point here: sample taken at primary tumor resection. Whole RNA came from tumor, nontumor lung or frozen PBMC and was sequenced without being sorted. This specimen was PBMCs, taken at surgery. Every receptor here comes from a female donor with early-stage non-small cell lung cancer.

This clonotype was observed a handful of times. This rearrangement joins TRBV10-3 to TRBJ2-5, with D perhaps matching TRBD2 (6 bases). CDR3 length: 13 amino acids. Trimming pared 11 bases from V and 0 bases from J, leaving 13 bases between. The germline V gene encodes CDR1 ENHRY and CDR2 SYGVKD. The CDR3 sequence: CASTGGNQETQYF. The DNA for the CDR3 is TGTGCCTCAACCGGGGGTAACCAAGAGACCCAGTACTTC.

This clonotype was recorded at least ten times. The chain employs TRBV7-9 and TRBJ1-1, with unresolved D. Trimming removed 2 bases at V and 5 bases at J, with 9 bases between. The germline V gene has CDR1 SEHNR and CDR2 FQNEAQ (reference sequence). The CDR3 runs to 13 residues. CDR3 coding DNA: TGTGCCAGCAGCTTACAGCGAGGGACTGAAGCTTTCTTT. It specifies CASSLQRGTEAFF. Full variable domain (missing parts from reference TRBV7-9 and TRBJ1-1): DTGVSQNPRHKITKRGQNVTFRCDPISEHNRLYWYRQTLGQGPEFLTYFQNEAQLEKSRLLSDRFSAERPKGSFSTLEIQRTEQGDSAMYLCASSLQRGTEAFFGQGTRLTVV.

The chain recombines TRBV9 with TRBJ1-2; 7 bases are a match to TRBD1. V was clipped by 5 bases and J by 1 base; unmatched bases: 5. This CDR3 is built from 14 residues. Germline CDR1 and CDR2: SGDLS and YYNGEE. The CDR3 protein is CASSRDSLNYGYTF. The DNA for the CDR3 is TGTGCCAGCAGTCGGGACAGCCTTAACTATGGCTACACCTTC.

DNA for the CDR3: TGTGCCAGTAGTACTTACAGGGAAAATACTCCCTACGAGCAGTACTTC. Residues: CASSTYRENTPYEQYF. The gene calls are TRBV19 and TRBJ2-7; weak D call: TRBD1 (6 bases). The CDR3 is made up of 16 amino acids. Trimming pared 4 bases from V and 2 bases from J, leaving 18 bases between. Germline V lookup: CDR1 LNHDA, CDR2 SQIVND (reference sequence). Together with reference TRBV19 and TRBJ2-7, the CDR3 gives the full variable domain: DGGITQSPKYLFRKEGQNVTLSCEQNLNHDAMYWYRQDPGQGLRLIYYSQIVNDFQKGDIAEGYSVSREKKESFPLTVTSAQKNPTAFYLCASSTYRENTPYEQYFGPGTRLTVT.

This clonotype came up many times. The V and J genes are TRBV10-3 and TRBJ1-1, with D possibly matching TRBD1 (5 bases). The CDR3 covers 14 residues. Germline CDR1 reads ENHRY; CDR2 reads SYGVKD. V was cut by 6 bases and J by 5 bases, with 16 bases left in between. CDR3 DNA: TGTGCCATCAGCGCAAGTGGGGGGAGGACTGAAGCTTTCTTT. Translating gives CAISASGGRTEAFF.

This clonotype was counted many times. The V and J genes are TRBV20-1 and TRBJ2-2, with a weak D call TRBD1 (6 bases). CDR1 DFQATT and CDR2 SNEGSKA come from the germline V gene (reference sequence). V lost 1 base and J 2 bases, leaving 11 bases between the germline ends. The CDR3 spans 15 residues. This chain's CDR3 is CSARGHRVNTGELFF. CDR3 DNA sequence: TGCAGTGCTAGAGGTCACAGGGTTAACACCGGGGAGCTGTTTTTT.

This clonotype occurred many times. J is TRBJ2-1 and V is TRBV7-2, with 10 bases aligning to TRBD2. CDR3 length: 16 residues. After removal of 4 bases from V and 1 base from J, the junction contained 4 bases not matched to a gene. CDR1 and CDR2 (germline): SGHTA, FQGNSA. This chain's CDR3 is CASSSGLAVSYNEQFF. For the CDR3, the DNA is TGTGCCAGCAGCTCAGGACTAGCGGTGTCCTACAATGAGCAGTTCTTC.

The chain joins TRBV4-1 to TRBJ2-5; 13 bases are shared with TRBD2. Germline lookup yields CDR1 MGHRA and CDR2 YSYEKL. The CDR3 has 17 residues. V shed 3 bases and J 2 bases; nucleotides not matched to a gene: 6. CDR3 bases: TGCGCCAGCAGCCAGGCCGGGACTAGCGGGGCGCAAGAGACCCAGTACTTC. Translation gives CASSQAGTSGAQETQYF.

The sample holds many counts of this clonotype. This chain connects TRBV7-9 to TRBJ2-5, with 8 bases aligning to TRBD1. V trimming: 2 bases; J trimming: 1 base; junction bases outside the gene matches: 9. Germline V CDR1 and CDR2: SEHNR, FQNEAQ (reference sequence). CDR3 size: 17 residues. In nucleotides, the CDR3 is TGTGCCAGCAGCTTATTGGGCCTTCAGGGGGCCCAAGAGACCCAGTACTTC. Protein product: CASSLLGLQGAQETQYF.

This clonotype was detected a few times. The chain combines TRBV6-5 with TRBJ1-3; D remains ambiguous. The CDR3 loop spans 13 amino acids. The germline V gene has CDR1 MNHEY and CDR2 SVGAGI. V lost 6 bases, J lost 2 bases, and 8 bases lay in between. The DNA for the CDR3 is TGTGCCAGCAGGGTCCGACCTGGAAACACCATATATTTT. It yields the protein CASRVRPGNTIYF.

This clonotype showed up many times. The CDR3 sequence is CASSLALAGGVTRTQYF. The CDR3, as DNA: TGCGCCAGCAGCTTGGCTCTAGCGGGGGGAGTAACGCGTACGCAGTATTTT. The rearrangement links TRBV5-1 to TRBJ2-3; 11 nucleotides agree with TRBD2. This CDR3 is 17 amino acids long. The V gene's germline CDR1 is SGHRS and CDR2 YFSETQ. V trimming: 0 bases; J trimming: 8 bases; junction bases outside the gene matches: 11.

This clonotype was observed many times. This sequence joins TRBV7-8 and TRBJ2-1; no clear D gene. The CDR3 sequence is 14 residues long. V was clipped by 3 bases and J by 4 bases, with 10 bases between them. Germline loops: CDR1 SGHVS, CDR2 FQNEAQ. The CDR3 DNA is TGTGCCAGCAGCTTTATGGACCCATACAATGAGCAGTTCTTC. Its protein product is CASSFMDPYNEQFF.

A few counts support this clonotype. The chain employs TRBV15 and TRBJ1-2; no reliable D call. This CDR3 region has 14 residues. V gave up 1 base and J gave up 6 bases, with 12 bases separating them. CDR1 is LNHNV and CDR2 is YYDKDF in the germline V gene (reference sequence). The CDR3 loop reads CATSRGPPTDGYTF. The CDR3 nucleotides are TGTGCCACCAGCAGAGGACCCCCGACGGATGGCTACACCTTC. The variable domain in full, completed from reference TRBV15 and TRBJ1-2, reads DAMVIQNPRYQVTQFGKPVTLSCSQTLNHNVMYWYQQKSSQAPKLLFHYYDKDFNNEADTPDNFQSRRPNTSFCFLDIRSPGLGDTAMYLCATSRGPPTDGYTFGSGTRLTVV.

This clonotype was counted at least ten times. The V gene is TRBV5-5, the J gene TRBJ1-5; TRBD1 matches at 8 bases. The CDR3 contains 13 residues. CDR1 SGHKS and CDR2 YYEKEE come from the germline V gene (reference sequence). Unmatched junction bases numbered 1, after V lost 4 bases and J lost 4 bases. The DNA of the CDR3 is TGTGCCAGCAGCGGGGACAGGAATCAGCCCCAGCATTTT. It encodes CASSGDRNQPQHF.

In this sample, this clonotype turned up many times. The CDR3 loop reads CASSLGDRSSGNTIYF. In DNA, the CDR3 is TGTGCCAGCAGCTTAGGGGACAGGAGCTCTGGAAACACCATATATTTT. The gene calls are TRBV7-2 and TRBJ1-3, with 8 bases identical to TRBD1. The germline V gene has CDR1 SGHTA and CDR2 FQGNSA. The CDR3 totals 16 residues. V lost 1 base and J lost 0; bases outside the gene matches: 2.

The table lists this clonotype with a few counts. The chain combines TRBV12-3 or TRBV12-4 with TRBJ2-2, with 12 bases lining up with TRBD1. This CDR3 is 15 amino acids long. V shed 4 bases, J shed 4 bases, and the junction held 1 base outside the gene matches. Here the CDR3 reads CASSWDRGLTGELFF. The DNA for the CDR3 is TGTGCCAGCAGTTGGGACAGGGGGCTCACCGGGGAGCTGTTTTTT.

This clonotype was found many times. The V and J genes are TRBV5-1 and TRBJ2-3, with D hard to call. Germline-derived CDR1 and CDR2 are SGHRS and YFSETQ. This CDR3 comprises 13 residues. The ends were cut back, 7 bases at V and 2 bases at J, with 11 bases in the middle. The DNA of the CDR3 is TGCGCCAGCGCCGTTACATTCACAGATACGCAGTATTTT. Translation: CASAVTFTDTQYF.

Ten or more counts support this clonotype. The chain recombines TRBV7-9 with TRBJ2-5; no firm D call. In germline, CDR1 is SEHNR, CDR2 FQNEAQ (reference sequence). Deletions cut 5 bases from V and 1 base from J, with 8 bases between. The CDR3 extends over 13 amino acids. DNA of the CDR3: TGTGCCAGCAGCCGAAGAACCCAAGAGACCCAGTACTTC. As protein: CASSRRTQETQYF.

This clonotype was seen many times. The chain uses TRBV5-1 and TRBJ2-5; 7 bases are shared with TRBD2. V was clipped by 3 bases and J by 9 bases; unmatched bases: 8. Germline CDR1 is SGHRS and CDR2 is YFSETQ. The CDR3 has 13 residues. The CDR3 protein is CASSSSPSGAQYF. The CDR3 DNA is TGCGCCAGCAGCTCTTCCCCAAGCGGGGCCCAGTACTTC. The full variable domain, its missing parts supplied by reference TRBV5-1 and TRBJ2-5, is KAGVTQTPRYLIKTRGQQVTLSCSPISGHRSVSWYQQTPGQGLQFLFEYFSETQRNKGNFPGRFSGRQFSNSRSEMNVSTLELGDSALYLCASSSSPSGAQYFGPGTRLLVL.

Here the CDR3 DNA reads TGTGCCAGCAGCACCCGCCTCAACGATGGCTACACCTTC. This codes for CASSTRLNDGYTF. The chain joins TRBV9 to TRBJ1-2; D unclear. The CDR3 extends over 13 amino acids. V was clipped by 4 bases and J by 6 bases, with 13 bases between them. Germline assignment: CDR1 SGDLS and CDR2 YYNGEE.

This clonotype was counted many times. The chain recombines TRBV7-9 with TRBJ2-3; D gene uncertain. Trimming took 8 bases from V and 1 from J, leaving 10 bases between them. Germline V gives CDR1 SEHNR, CDR2 FQNEAQ (reference sequence). The CDR3 is 13 amino acids. As DNA, the CDR3 is TGTGCCAGCTGCCCCGTTGGCACAGATACGCAGTATTTT. This sequence encodes CASCPVGTDTQYF.

The chain has TRBV6-6 and TRBJ1-1, with D uncertain. Looked up from germline, CDR1 is MNHNY and CDR2 is SVGAGI (reference sequence). The CDR3 totals 12 residues. V dropped 5 bases and J dropped 4 bases, with 8 bases sitting between them. CDR3 DNA: TGTGCCAGCAGTCTTTGGGGCACTGAAGCTTTCTTT. It translates to CASSLWGTEAFF.

There are many counts of this clonotype. V and J are TRBV10-3 and TRBJ2-1; D is perhaps TRBD1 or TRBD2 (5 bases each). The CDR3 spans 14 residues. Per the germline V gene, CDR1 is ENHRY and CDR2 is SYGVKD. Trimming removed 7 bases from V and 4 bases from J, with 14 bases in between. CDR3: CAIKGHGTYNEQFF. Written as DNA, the CDR3 is TGTGCCATCAAAGGACATGGGACGTACAATGAGCAGTTCTTC.